This T cell receptor beta chain stems from a study of CD8+CD57+ T cells in acquired aplastic anemia. CDR3 and TCR beta VDJ profiling relied on a genomic DNA template. One entry per CDR3 protein results from TCRdb running MiXCR on the reads. The data show about 190,000 distinct CDR3 sequences, roughly 56% seen once. Turning to this clonotype: Its specificity is not known.

Regarding the study as a whole: Overlapping CD8+ CDR3 repertoires of patients and controls contained under 30 shared sequences. A significant difference in CD8+ Simpson's diversity between patients and controls was not found.

The CDR3 has 15 amino acids. V lost 7 bases and J 2 bases, leaving 18 bases between the germline ends. Germline loops: CDR1 MNHNS, CDR2 SASEGT. The V gene is TRBV6-1, the J gene TRBJ2-7; TRBD2 might be the D (6 bases). The sequencing input was sorted CD4+, CD8+, or CD8+CD57+ T cells (not recorded which) from PBMCs. The TCR was taken from a human donor in good health, serving as a control. In nucleotides, the CDR3 is TGTGCCAGCACACTGGGGGTCGGGGGAACCTACGAGCAGTACTTC. Its protein product is CASTLGVGGTYEQYF.